This TCR beta chain was documented in a study of cytomegalovirus exposure and HLA in healthy donors. Background on the study: Both the 95 to 150 validation repertoires and the 600 to 750 first-cohort repertoires used the same platform, as reported by a later analysis.

Overall study findings and caveats: As confirmed in vitro, a few CMV-associated chains were specific for CMV antigens. According to the study, around 160 TCR beta chains were cytomegalovirus-associated. There were some public TCRs occurring in many donors, but most TCR sequences were rare.

On this clone itself: The antigen remains unidentified.

The germline V gene encodes CDR1 SGHDT and CDR2 YYEEEE. The CDR3 loop spans 16 amino acids. With V trimmed by 3 bases and J by 0 bases, 6 bases remained unmatched. Sequencing used immunoSEQ multiplex PCR; TCRdb keeps in-frame clones, though not all of them. The table includes about 110,000 clones, around nine tenths detected once. The V and J genes are TRBV5-6 and TRBJ2-7; TRBD1 matches at 10 bases. The sequence was collected from a woman younger than 30 in good health and CMV-seronegative. The specimen sequenced was PBMCs. The CDR3 region is CASSYEGQGHSYEQYF. The CDR3 DNA reads as TGTGCCAGCAGCTATGAGGGACAGGGGCACTCCTACGAGCAGTACTTC.